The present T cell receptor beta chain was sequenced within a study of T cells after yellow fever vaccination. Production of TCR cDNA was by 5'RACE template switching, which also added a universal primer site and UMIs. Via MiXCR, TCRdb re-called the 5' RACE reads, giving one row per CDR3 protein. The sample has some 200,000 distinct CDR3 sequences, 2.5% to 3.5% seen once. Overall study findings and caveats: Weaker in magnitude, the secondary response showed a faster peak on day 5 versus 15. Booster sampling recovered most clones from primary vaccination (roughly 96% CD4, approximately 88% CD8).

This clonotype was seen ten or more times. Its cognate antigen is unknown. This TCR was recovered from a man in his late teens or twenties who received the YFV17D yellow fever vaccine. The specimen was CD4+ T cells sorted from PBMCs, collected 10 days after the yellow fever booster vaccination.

CDR3 amino acids: CATTVRFRSGANVLTF. CDR3 nucleotides: TGTGCCACCACTGTAAGGTTCCGCTCTGGGGCCAACGTCCTGACTTTC. V gene TRBV24-1 combines with J gene TRBJ2-6; D is undetermined. CDR1 is KGHDR and CDR2 is SFDVKD in the germline V gene. The CDR3 extends over 16 amino acids. The germline V and J ends were trimmed by 8 bases and 0 bases, with 13 bases remaining between them.